The 15 T cell receptor beta chains below come from one sample, sequenced in a study of PD-1 blockade in classical Hodgkin lymphoma. Relapses following autologous stem cell transplantation were seen in all patients, with brentuximab vedotin exposure varying. Only in-frame clones appear in the TCRdb table, and some are missing; sequencing was by immunoSEQ multiplex PCR. The sample yields some 100,000 clones, 85% to 90% seen once. The sequencing here drew on peripheral blood mononuclear cells (PBMCs), taken before the second cycle of nivolumab. All receptors derive from a human donor with classical Hodgkin lymphoma.

This chain links TRBV29-1 with TRBJ1-2, with D tentatively TRBD1 (5 bases). Looked up from germline, CDR1 is SQVTM and CDR2 is ANQGSEA. The CDR3 covers 13 residues. Trimming stripped 7 bases from V and 3 bases from J, with 15 bases between. The CDR3 loop is CSGTRQLDYGYTF. The CDR3 DNA reads as TGCAGCGGGACTAGACAGCTTGACTATGGCTACACCTTC.

This clone was observed a few times. The chain employs TRBV7-2 and TRBJ1-4; D ambiguous. From germline, CDR1 is SGHTA and CDR2 FQGNSA. Trimming left V 7 bases short and J 8 bases short, with 20 bases between. This CDR3 contains 15 residues. CDR3 DNA sequence: TGTGCCAGCACCCAACGGGGTGGCTCAGCGGAAAAACTGTTTTTT. Residues: CASTQRGGSAEKLFF.

J is TRBJ1-4 and V is TRBV7-6; D ambiguous. Germline CDR1 SGHVS, CDR2 FNYEAQ. The CDR3 runs to 16 residues. V was shortened by 4 bases and J by 0 bases, with 12 bases between the two germline ends. The CDR3 sequence: CASSSPKGSTNEKLFF. The DNA of the CDR3 is TGTGCCAGCAGCTCCCCGAAGGGTTCAACTAATGAAAAACTGTTTTTT.

V and J are TRBV4-3 and TRBJ1-1; D is undetermined. CDR3 length: 14 amino acids. V dropped 3 bases and J dropped 8 bases, with 16 bases sitting between them. Germline assignment: CDR1 LGHNA and CDR2 YSLEER. The CDR3 coding sequence is TGCGCCAGCAGCCAGTTCACTCCGGCCTCCGAAGCTTTCTTT. It translates to CASSQFTPASEAFF.

The V call is TRBV20-1, the J call TRBJ2-3; no clear D. The V and J ends lost 6 bases and 3 bases respectively, with 7 bases between them. Germline-derived CDR1 and CDR2 are DFQATT and SNEGSKA (reference sequence). The CDR3 has 11 residues. CDR3 sequence (DNA): TGCAGTGCCCTGGCGACAGATACGCAGTATTTT. This codes for CSALATDTQYF.

The chain recombines TRBV18 with TRBJ1-1; D perhaps matches TRBD1 (5 bases). The germline CDR1 and CDR2 sequences are KGHSH and LQKENI. The CDR3 has 15 amino acids. Trimming removed 3 bases at V and 1 base at J, with 12 bases between. The CDR3 DNA reads as TGTGCCAGCTCACCCGGGGGTGAGGGGAACACTGAAGCTTTCTTT. This translates into CASSPGGEGNTEAFF.

This clone was observed a handful of times. The chain uses TRBV7-2 and TRBJ1-5; a possible D gene is TRBD1 (6 bases). Between the trimmed V and J ends, which lost 1 base and 7 bases, there was a span of 14 bases. The CDR3 covers 15 residues. The germline gives CDR1 SGHTA, CDR2 FQGNSA. The CDR3, as DNA: TGTGCCAGCAGCTTAGAGGGGGTCTCAGGACAGCCCCAGCATTTT. It codes for CASSLEGVSGQPQHF.

This clone is a singleton in its sample. The chain links TRBV12-5 to TRBJ2-3; a possible D gene is TRBD2 (6 bases). The CDR3 spans 15 residues. V lost 0 bases to trimming and J lost 2 bases, with 9 bases between them. Germline lookup yields CDR1 LGHNT and CDR2 FRNRAP. The CDR3 nucleotides read TGTGCTAGTGGTTTGGTAGGAGGGCTCACAGATACGCAGTATTTT. It codes for CASGLVGGLTDTQYF.

The chain recombines TRBV10-3 with TRBJ1-1; weak D call: TRBD1 (6 bases). CDR3 length: 14 residues. From germline, CDR1 is ENHRY and CDR2 SYGVKD. Trimming stripped 2 bases from V and 4 bases from J, with 11 bases between. CDR3 in amino acids: CAISEQGWSTEAFF. As DNA, the CDR3 is TGTGCCATCAGTGAGCAGGGGTGGTCCACTGAAGCTTTCTTT.

The chain links TRBV30 to TRBJ1-5; D uncertain. The length of the CDR3 is 11 residues. V was cut by 2 bases and J by 9 bases, with 8 bases left in between. The germline V gene encodes CDR1 GTSNPN and CDR2 SVGIG (reference sequence). CDR3 loop: CAWSILGPQHF. As DNA, the CDR3 is TGTGCCTGGAGTATCCTCGGGCCCCAGCATTTT.

The V gene is TRBV7-3, the J gene TRBJ1-2; D gene uncertain. From germline, CDR1 is SGHTA and CDR2 FQGTGA. Trimming cost V 5 bases and J 3 bases, with 7 bases left between them. The CDR3 covers 12 residues. Here the CDR3 reads CASSQTDYGYTF. In nucleotides, the CDR3 is TGTGCCAGCAGCCAGACGGACTATGGCTACACCTTC.

J is TRBJ2-7 and V is TRBV4-2; 9 bases fit TRBD2. V lost 1 base, J lost 4 bases, and 8 bases stayed unmatched. CDR3 length: 16 amino acids. Germline CDR1 LGHNA, CDR2 YNFKEQ. The CDR3 sequence: CASSQALAGGPYEQYF. CDR3 DNA: TGTGCCAGCAGCCAAGCCTTGGCGGGGGGGCCTTACGAGCAGTACTTC.

V and J are TRBV11-2 and TRBJ1-1; possibly TRBD1 for D (6 bases). The CDR3 runs 15 residues. The germline gives CDR1 SGHAT, CDR2 FQNNGV. V lost 3 bases and J 4 bases, leaving 15 bases between the germline ends. The CDR3 DNA reads as TGTGCCAGCAGCTTCGCCTCAGGGGCGGGCACTGAAGCTTTCTTT. Its protein product is CASSFASGAGTEAFF.

The rearrangement links TRBV19 to TRBJ2-1, with a possible D match to TRBD2 (6 bases). Germline V gene sequence: CDR1 LNHDA, CDR2 SQIVND (reference sequence). The V end was cut by 0 bases, the J end by 10 bases, with 16 bases between. The length of the CDR3 is 15 residues. The CDR3 spells CASSIDRPGGEEQFF. The CDR3 DNA sequence: TGTGCCAGTAGTATAGATCGGCCCGGGGGAGAGGAGCAGTTCTTC.

V and J are TRBV5-4 and TRBJ2-1; no clear D. The V gene's germline CDR1 is SGHNT and CDR2 YYREEE (reference sequence). Trimming took 1 base from V and 8 from J, leaving 7 bases between them. The CDR3 is 12 residues long. CDR3 protein: CASSLTTHEQFF. The CDR3 nucleotides are TGTGCCAGCAGCTTGACTACACATGAGCAGTTCTTC.